What follows are 26 T cell receptor beta chains derived from one specimen sequenced in a study of PD-1 blockade in classical Hodgkin lymphoma. Sequencing used immunoSEQ multiplex PCR; TCRdb keeps in-frame clones, though not all of them. The data show fewer than 30,000 clones, about 90% seen once. Every patient was affected by relapse after autologous stem cell transplantation, while exposure to brentuximab vedotin was not uniform. Negative selection with magnets was how CD8+ T cells were isolated from the thawed PBMCs. The specimen was CD8+ T cells from blood, collected at baseline. The receptors here all came from a human donor with classical Hodgkin lymphoma.

This chain joins TRBV9 and TRBJ2-7; a possible D gene is TRBD2 (6 bases). V was pared by 7 bases and J by 0 bases, with 11 bases between. CDR3 length equals 13 residues. CDR1 and CDR2 (germline): SGDLS, YYNGEE. CDR3 sequence (DNA): TGTGCCAGCGGCGGGACCAGCTCCTACGAGCAGTACTTC. It encodes CASGGTSSYEQYF.

The chain recombines TRBV7-9 with TRBJ2-7, with 9 bases lining up with TRBD1. Per germline, CDR1 SEHNR and CDR2 FQNEAQ (reference sequence). This CDR3 comprises 14 residues. The V and J ends lost 5 bases and 4 bases, in that order; junction bases with no gene match: 6. In DNA form, the CDR3 reads TGTGCCAGCAGCCGTAGACAGGGGGATTACGAGCAGTACTTC. Translating it yields CASSRRQGDYEQYF.

The V gene is TRBV27, the J gene TRBJ2-4; maybe TRBD2 (7 bases). CDR1 and CDR2 from the germline V gene are MNHEY and SMNVEV (reference sequence). V lost 8 bases and J 9 bases, leaving 17 bases between the germline ends. The CDR3 consists of 13 residues. The CDR3 protein is CASAEGGVRIQYF. DNA of the CDR3: TGTGCCAGCGCTGAGGGGGGGGTCCGCATTCAGTACTTC.

The V and J genes are TRBV13 and TRBJ1-1; D is unclear. The V end lost 0 bases, the J end lost 7 bases, and 9 bases lay between the germline ends. Germline assignment: CDR1 PRHDT and CDR2 FYEKMQ (reference sequence). This CDR3 spans 13 amino acids. The CDR3 sequence: CASSLGTHSEAFF. CDR3 DNA sequence: TGTGCCAGCAGCTTAGGGACTCATAGTGAAGCTTTCTTT.

This clone was detected once. J is TRBJ2-7 and V is TRBV5-6, with D hard to call. Trimming took off 0 bases at V and 4 bases at J, with 8 bases between the two ends. The CDR3 covers 13 residues. Germline V gene sequence: CDR1 SGHDT, CDR2 YYEEEE. The CDR3 reads CASSLGTMYEQYF. The CDR3 DNA reads TGTGCCAGCAGCTTGGGAACTATGTACGAGCAGTACTTC.

This chain uses TRBV11-1 with TRBJ2-7; 8 nucleotides align to TRBD2. The CDR3 loop spans 15 amino acids. V shed 2 bases and J 2 bases; nucleotides not matched to a gene: 5. The germline gives CDR1 SGHAT, CDR2 FQDESV (reference sequence). The CDR3 DNA sequence: TGTGCCAGCAGCTTAATCGCGGGAGGCGCCTACGAGCAGTACTTC. Translated, it gives CASSLIAGGAYEQYF.

In DNA, the CDR3 is TGTGCCAGCAGCGCGGGACACCGGACGAACACTGAAGCTTTCTTT. Protein: CASSAGHRTNTEAFF. This sequence joins TRBV9 and TRBJ1-1, with D perhaps matching TRBD1 (6 bases). V shed 3 bases and J shed 1 base, with 13 bases lying between them. Germline CDR1 SGDLS, CDR2 YYNGEE. The length of the CDR3 is 15 residues.

This chain uses TRBV5-1 with TRBJ2-7; 7 bases match TRBD1. Trimming removed 0 bases from V and 5 bases from J; junction bases left unmatched: 5. Germline CDR1 and CDR2: SGHRS and YFSETQ. This CDR3 region has 14 residues. Here the CDR3 DNA reads TGCGCCAGCAGCTTGGGACAGGGAATCCACGAGCAGTACTTC. Translating it yields CASSLGQGIHEQYF.

The gene calls are TRBV4-1 and TRBJ2-7, with D possibly being TRBD2 (6 bases). From germline, CDR1 is MGHRA and CDR2 YSYEKL. V was trimmed by 5 bases and J by 6 bases, leaving 20 bases between them. This CDR3 comprises 15 residues. The CDR3 DNA sequence: TGCGCCAGCAGCGCCACCGGGGGATCACGGACCGAGCAGTACTTC. As protein: CASSATGGSRTEQYF.

The CDR3 here is CASSVGGRQGGGTEAFF. The CDR3, as DNA: TGTGCCAGCAGCGTAGGTGGGCGACAGGGGGGAGGCACTGAAGCTTTCTTT. The chain links TRBV9 to TRBJ1-1, with 9 bases fitting TRBD1. Germline values: CDR1 SGDLS, CDR2 YYNGEE. The V segment lost 0 bases and the J segment 4 bases; nucleotides outside the gene matches: 10. The CDR3 length is 17 residues.

The genes are TRBV27 and TRBJ1-1; D unresolved. CDR3 length: 14 residues. V lost 6 bases and J lost 0, with 11 bases in between. CDR1 is MNHEY, CDR2 SMNVEV, per germline (reference sequence). This CDR3 reads CASSHPGLNTEAFF. The CDR3 coding sequence is TGTGCCAGCAGCCACCCGGGTCTGAACACTGAAGCTTTCTTT.

The rearrangement links TRBV5-1 to TRBJ2-1; tentative D call: TRBD1 (6 bases). V lost 3 bases and J lost 2, with 12 bases in between. The CDR3 spans 15 residues. CDR1 SGHRS and CDR2 YFSETQ come from the germline V gene. CDR3 protein: CASSSTGTTYNEQFF. Here the CDR3 DNA reads TGCGCCAGCAGCTCGACCGGGACAACCTACAATGAGCAGTTCTTC.

The chain carries TRBV19 and TRBJ2-2, with TRBD2 matching over 13 bases. The trim removed 3 bases at V and 6 bases at J, leaving 4 bases unmatched. The CDR3 covers 16 residues. CDR1 LNHDA and CDR2 SQIVND come from the germline V gene (reference sequence). The CDR3 reads CASSIPTSGRSGELFF. CDR3 DNA sequence: TGTGCCAGTAGTATCCCGACTAGCGGGAGGTCCGGGGAGCTGTTTTTT.

A single count supports this clone. This chain uses TRBV29-1 with TRBJ2-1, with TRBD2 matching over 9 bases. The CDR3 is made up of 14 amino acids. V trimming: 1 base; J trimming: 4 bases; junction bases outside the gene matches: 2. Germline assignment: CDR1 SQVTM and CDR2 ANQGSEA. The CDR3 loop is CSVEGLAGYNEQFF. In DNA form, the CDR3 reads TGCAGCGTTGAAGGGCTAGCGGGATACAATGAGCAGTTCTTC.

This chain links TRBV5-5 with TRBJ2-2; 10 bases match TRBD2. This CDR3 is 19 amino acids long. V shed 4 bases, J shed 0 bases, and the junction held 12 bases outside the gene matches. Germline V gene data show CDR1 as SGHKS and CDR2 as YYEKEE (reference sequence). The CDR3 DNA reads TGTGCCAGCAGCACGATAGGACTAGCGGTATTCGCGAACACCGGGGAGCTGTTTTTT. Translated: CASSTIGLAVFANTGELFF.

The CDR3 DNA reads TGTGCCAGCAGTCCACTCCCGGGAGAAGCAGATACGCAGTATTTT. Protein: CASSPLPGEADTQYF. The chain carries TRBV2 and TRBJ2-3; a weak D match, TRBD2 (6 bases). The CDR3 runs 15 residues. Germline lookup yields CDR1 SNHLY and CDR2 FYNNEI. The V end lost 5 bases, the J end lost 4 bases, and 16 bases lay between the germline ends.

The rearrangement joins TRBV5-6 to TRBJ2-7, with 12 positions matching TRBD2. CDR1 is SGHDT and CDR2 is YYEEEE in the germline V gene. J gave up 4 bases and V 0 bases, and 2 bases lay outside the gene matches. There are 15 residues in the CDR3. This CDR3 reads CASSLVTSGRYEQYF. The CDR3 DNA sequence: TGTGCCAGCAGCTTGGTTACTAGCGGGAGGTACGAGCAGTACTTC.

The V call is TRBV6-1, the J call TRBJ1-5; 8 bases match TRBD1. CDR3 length: 16 amino acids. Germline loops: CDR1 MNHNS, CDR2 SASEGT. V dropped 2 bases and J dropped 3; count of bases not matched to a gene: 6. CDR3 bases: TGTGCCAGCAGTGAATGGGGACAGGCGTCCAATCAGCCCCAGCATTTT. It yields the protein CASSEWGQASNQPQHF.

This clone was detected only a few times. The chain is built from TRBV5-1 and TRBJ1-2; D call uncertain. CDR3 length: 13 amino acids. Germline CDR1 reads SGHRS; CDR2 reads YFSETQ. Trimming shortened V by 2 bases and J by 4 bases, and 9 bases separated the two germline ends. CDR3 amino acids: CASSLSYSYGYTF. The CDR3 coding sequence is TGCGCCAGCAGCTTAAGTTATAGCTATGGCTACACCTTC.

V gene TRBV6-1 combines with J gene TRBJ2-7, with TRBD1 matching over 8 bases. Germline trimming cut 1 base from V and 4 bases from J; bases unmatched to any gene: 3. CDR1 and CDR2 (germline): MNHNS, SASEGT. The CDR3 covers 14 residues. CDR3 nucleotides: TGTGCCAGCAGTGAAGGGACAGGGTCGTACGAGCAGTACTTC. This sequence encodes CASSEGTGSYEQYF.

The chain employs TRBV4-1 and TRBJ1-1, with 7 bases aligning to TRBD1. Germline CDR1 and CDR2: MGHRA and YSYEKL. V trimming: 4 bases; J trimming: 12 bases; junction bases outside the gene matches: 8. The CDR3 sequence is 12 residues long. The CDR3 sequence: CASSPLTGVTFF. Written as DNA, the CDR3 is TGCGCCAGCAGCCCCTTAACAGGGGTAACTTTCTTT.

This chain joins TRBV7-9 and TRBJ1-2, with 10 bases fitting TRBD1. This CDR3 region has 16 residues. The germline V gene encodes CDR1 SEHNR and CDR2 FQNEAQ (reference sequence). V gave up 4 bases and J gave up 6 bases; unmatched junction bases: 11. CDR3 residues: CASSSPRQGAFNGYTF. The CDR3, as DNA: TGTGCCAGCAGCTCCCCGCGACAGGGGGCGTTTAATGGCTACACCTTC.

V gene TRBV2 combines with J gene TRBJ2-7; no reliable D call. Trimming cost V 6 bases and J 9 bases, with 24 bases left between them. Looked up from germline, CDR1 is SNHLY and CDR2 is FYNNEI. The CDR3 extends over 15 amino acids. This chain's CDR3 is CASSDQSARELGQYF. CDR3 nucleotide sequence: TGTGCCAGCAGCGACCAATCGGCCCGCGAGTTAGGGCAGTACTTC.

The chain combines TRBV6-1 with TRBJ1-1, with TRBD1 as a possible D gene (6 bases). This CDR3 contains 16 residues. Germline CDR1 is MNHNS and CDR2 is SASEGT. The V gene lost 1 base and the J gene lost 5 bases, with 17 bases spanning the gap. This chain's CDR3 is CASSEGQAPTGTEAFF. In DNA form, the CDR3 reads TGTGCCAGCAGTGAAGGACAGGCGCCAACAGGGACTGAAGCTTTCTTT.

The chain recombines TRBV28 with TRBJ2-1; D not certain. The CDR3 length is 13 residues. Germline V gene lookup returns CDR1 MDHEN and CDR2 SYDVKM. V was pared by 4 bases and J by 5 bases, with 9 bases between. The CDR3 sequence: CASSSGANNEQFF. Written as DNA, the CDR3 is TGTGCCAGCAGTTCGGGCGCGAACAATGAGCAGTTCTTC.

The J gene is TRBJ1-4, the V gene TRBV6-5, with a weak D call TRBD1 (6 bases). Per germline, CDR1 MNHEY and CDR2 SVGAGI. CDR3 length: 12 residues. V gave up 5 bases and J gave up 8 bases, with 9 bases separating them. CDR3 in amino acids: CASSDGGEKLFF. CDR3 in DNA: TGTGCCAGCAGTGATGGGGGCGAAAAACTGTTTTTT.